This is a list of T cell receptor beta chains from one sample in a study of T-cell reconstitution after alpha-beta-depleted transplantation in children. TCRdb processed the PCR reads anew with MiXCR; each CDR3 protein has one entry. Of about 900,000 distinct CDR3 sequences in the sample, about 31% were seen once. Here the sequenced sample was PBMCs, mostly from graft donor cells, taken 360 days after TCRalphabeta/CD19-depleted stem cell transplant. These receptors were obtained from a boy under two years old who had a stem cell transplant for SCID, so the T cells may come from the graft donor. CDR3s include the opening cysteine and the closing phenylalanine or tryptophan. Rows may omit the clone size; those that give it use once, few, many or a size class.

TRBV4-3,-,CASSRRGGLGNIQYF
TRBV6-9,few,CASSYWEGFVSINEQFF
TRBV5-1,many,CASSLDRANTEAFF
TRBV20-1,few,CSAPRTSGGTTDTQYF
TRBV12-3/TRBV12-4,many,CASSPRMGLVADTQYF
TRBV7-9,few,CASSFPLTWGRGEQFF
TRBV6-5,many,CASSYSMSLGLQETQYF
TRBV6-1,few,CASSDREVGTEAFF
TRBV7-7,-,CASSLLGASGEETQYF
TRBV12-3/TRBV12-4,-,CASSFSQGTATQYF
TRBV10-3,-,CAISGGSWYTDTQYF
TRBV5-6,few,CASSFQRAGGQYF
TRBV28,many,CASSPRQAITGELFF
TRBV10-3,-,CAISEFVLSGNTIYF
TRBV2,-,CATGRLVGPNQPQHF
TRBV21-1,-,CASPPSVRLSYGYTF
TRBV5-1,many,CASSETLGNEQFF
TRBV7-6,few,CASSLGGTHTGELFF
TRBV5-1,-,CASSSSRQGEGTEAFF
TRBV20-1,few,CSAPQGTDTQYF
TRBV7-2,few,CASSLPLYRTGAKEFF
TRBV12-3/TRBV12-4,few,CASSLRGGYLLDTQYF
TRBV28,-,CASSSPVTVASYEQYF
TRBV20-1,-,CSATVGGYAKNIQYF
TRBV6-1,-,CASSRSRQGVRVTEAFF
TRBV5-1,-,CASSSHPGAGGKNEQFF